This T cell receptor beta chain was retrieved from a study of OX40 agonist ivuxolimab in advanced cancers. Study in general: The study enrolled dose-escalation patients with hepatocellular carcinoma, melanoma, renal cell or head and neck cancer. The mean age was approximately 60 years, ranging from about 20 to 90, with about 87% of participants male. Study conclusions and caveats: Clonal expansion was seen in CD4+ and CD8+ blood T cells by week 6 at 0.1 to 3.0 mg/kg.

Clones were read by immunoSEQ multiplex PCR, and TCRdb kept only the in-frame ones, dropping some. The table lists approximately 89,000 clones, about nine tenths of them singletons, with 0.31% in the top ten. A remark on this clone: Its antigen is not identified.

V was pared by 4 bases and J by 4 bases, with 7 bases of the junction left unmatched. From germline, CDR1 is LGHNA and CDR2 YSLEER. The length of the CDR3 is 16 residues. The sequence derives from an adult with an advanced solid tumor such as melanoma, head and neck, liver or kidney cancer. The chain links TRBV4-3 to TRBJ2-2; 9 bases map to TRBD2. The sequencing here drew on CD4+ or CD8+ T cells sorted from blood, taken in a trial of the OX40 agonist ivuxolimab. CDR3 sequence: CASSPGSSGVTGELFF. The CDR3 coding sequence is TGCGCCAGCAGCCCCGGTTCTAGCGGGGTCACCGGGGAGCTGTTTTTT.